This paragraph covers one T cell receptor (beta chain) sequence. CDR1 and CDR2 from the germline V gene are LNHDA and SQIVND (reference sequence). This CDR3 has 15 residues. V shed 1 base and J shed 6 bases, with 10 bases lying between them. This specimen belongs to a study of blood T cell repertoires in COVID-19. The wider study: COVID-19 samples from acute and convalescent phases originated in the United States, Italy and Spain.

Authors' methods: Counts of nucleated cells, estimated from reference gene primer amplification, were obtained. Method: immunoSEQ multiplex PCR; TCRdb's copy keeps in-frame clones and lacks some. D and trimming come from the DNA, and the V and J calls and clone size come from that table. The table shows about 140,000 clones, with roughly nine tenths occurring only once. Followed over time, Seattle patients had been enrolled while infection was active. The clonotype was recovered from a human donor with COVID-19, enrolled during active disease. The donor label of this sample is uncertain. The material sequenced was peripheral blood. V and J are TRBV19 and TRBJ1-6; D unresolved. The CDR3 is CASSIVGEGNSPLHF. Here the CDR3 DNA reads TGTGCCAGTAGTATAGTCGGAGAGGGTAATTCACCCCTCCACTTT.